Each of the 2 T cell receptor beta chains below was sequenced from the same sample in a study of cytomegalovirus exposure and HLA in healthy donors. The study ran its PCR with 60 Vbeta and 13 Jbeta primers. Repertoires were generated with immunoSEQ multiplex PCR, while TCRdb's copy carries only in-frame clones and drops some. Altogether some 90,000 clones are present, 65% to 85% being singletons, with the ten largest covering roughly 2.5%. Sequencing used PBMCs. These receptors all stem from a man aged 25 to 40 in good health and CMV-seronegative.

This chain links TRBV28 with TRBJ1-3; D remains ambiguous. Germline-derived CDR1 and CDR2 are MDHEN and SYDVKM. There are 15 residues in the CDR3. Trimming removed 2 bases at V and 0 bases at J, with 8 bases between. CDR3 in amino acids: CASSLTVLSGNTIYF. In nucleotides, the CDR3 is TGTGCCAGCAGTTTAACAGTTCTCTCTGGAAACACCATATATTTT.

The chain combines TRBV27 with TRBJ2-7; 10 bases match TRBD1. The CDR3 runs 15 residues. In germline, CDR1 is MNHEY, CDR2 SMNVEV (reference sequence). V lost 6 bases, J lost 2 bases, and 7 bases stayed unmatched. This chain's CDR3 is CASRKTGGEAYEQYF. CDR3 DNA sequence: TGTGCCAGCAGAAAGACAGGGGGCGAAGCCTACGAGCAGTACTTC.